This TCR beta chain was captured in a study of graft-versus-host responses after intestinal transplantation. Study information: Recipients uniformly received anti-thymocyte globulin induction, followed by tacrolimus and steroids for approximately 3 years. General observations from the study: Circulating GvH clones peaking coincided with falling HvG clones soon after transplant. Recipient marrow showed GvH clones, some seen first in ileum or blood.

A note on this clone: What it binds is unknown.

Some clones are missing from TCRdb's copy, which holds only in-frame ones; the method was immunoSEQ multiplex PCR. Of some 24,000 clones in the sample, 80% to 90% were seen once. CDR1 and CDR2 (germline): LNHDA, SQIVND (reference sequence). Trimming stripped 1 base from V and 0 bases from J, with 8 bases between. The CDR3 spans 15 residues. The chain is built from TRBV19 and TRBJ2-3; D call uncertain. This sample comprised PBMCs, obtained around 14 months after intestinal transplant. The source of this sequence is a human patient who received an intestinal transplant, so some T cells may come from the graft donor. The CDR3 protein is CASSIGLRSTDTQYF. In DNA, the CDR3 is TGTGCCAGTAGTATAGGGTTAAGGAGCACAGATACGCAGTATTTT.